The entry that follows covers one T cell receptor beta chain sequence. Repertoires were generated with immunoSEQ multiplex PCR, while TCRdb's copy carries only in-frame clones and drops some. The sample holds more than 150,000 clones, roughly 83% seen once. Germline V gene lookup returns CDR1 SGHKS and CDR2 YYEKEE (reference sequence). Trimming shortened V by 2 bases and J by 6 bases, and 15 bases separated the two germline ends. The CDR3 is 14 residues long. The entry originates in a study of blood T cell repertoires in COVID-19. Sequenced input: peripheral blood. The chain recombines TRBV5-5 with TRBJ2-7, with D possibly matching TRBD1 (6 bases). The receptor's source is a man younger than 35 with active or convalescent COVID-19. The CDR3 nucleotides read TGTGCCAGCAGCTTTAACTTACAGGGTGGCGAGCAGTACTTC. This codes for CASSFNLQGGEQYF. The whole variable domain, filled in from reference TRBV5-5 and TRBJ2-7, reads DAGVTQSPTHLIKTRGQQVTLRCSPISGHKSVSWYQQVLGQGPQFIFQYYEKEERGRGNFPDRFSARQFPNYSSELNVNALLLGDSALYLCASSFNLQGGEQYFGPGTRLTVT.